The 20 T cell receptor beta chains reported below all come from one sample, sequenced in a study of blood T cell repertoires in COVID-19. Generated by immunoSEQ multiplex PCR, the TCRdb table keeps only in-frame clones and is missing some. The table includes roughly 280,000 clones, around 89% detected once. The sample taken for sequencing was PBMCs or T cells enriched from blood (not recorded which). Receptors originate from a woman under 30 who had recovered from COVID-19.

V gene TRBV2 combines with J gene TRBJ1-3, with no clear D. The V and J ends lost 5 bases and 7 bases respectively, with 9 bases between them. Germline loops: CDR1 SNHLY, CDR2 FYNNEI. This CDR3 is 12 amino acids long. In DNA, the CDR3 is TGTGCCAGCAGTCGCCACGAGAACACCATATATTTT. Protein product: CASSRHENTIYF.

The V and J genes are TRBV25-1 and TRBJ2-3; the D is unclear. Trimming took off 2 bases at V and 0 bases at J, with 9 bases between the two ends. CDR3 size: 15 residues. From germline, CDR1 is MGHDK and CDR2 SYGVNS. CDR3 amino acids: CASSEMAGSTDTQYF. CDR3 in DNA: TGTGCCAGCAGTGAAATGGCAGGAAGCACAGATACGCAGTATTTT.

The table lists this clone with a count of one. This sequence joins TRBV11-3 and TRBJ2-1, with 7 nucleotides matching TRBD1. From germline, CDR1 is SGHNT and CDR2 YENEEA. With V trimmed by 1 base and J by 10 bases, 10 bases remained unmatched. CDR3 length: 15 residues. As DNA, the CDR3 is TGTGCCAGCAGCTTAGGCTACAGGGGTCCCAAGGAGCAGTTCTTC. The encoded protein is CASSLGYRGPKEQFF.

The chain recombines TRBV19 with TRBJ1-6; 7 bases agree with TRBD1. Germline CDR1 and CDR2: LNHDA and SQIVND (reference sequence). CDR3 length: 15 amino acids. Trimming at V came to 4 bases and at J to 7 bases, leaving 7 bases not matched to a gene. CDR3 region: CASSSRQGPNSPLHF. CDR3 DNA sequence: TGTGCCAGTAGTAGTCGACAGGGCCCAAATTCACCCCTCCACTTT.

The gene calls are TRBV3-1 (or the pseudogene TRBV3-2) and TRBJ1-5; D not resolved. Germline CDR1 is LGHDT and CDR2 is YNNKEL (reference sequence). V lost 0 bases and J lost 0, with 6 bases in between. The CDR3 has 15 amino acids. DNA of the CDR3: TGTGCCAGCAGCCAAGAACTTAATAGCAATCAGCCCCAGCATTTT. It encodes CASSQELNSNQPQHF.

CDR3 residues: CASSQDRDRGLLNYGYTF. The CDR3 DNA reads as TGTGCCAGCAGCCAAGATCGGGACAGGGGCCTCCTTAACTATGGCTACACCTTC. V gene TRBV4-2 combines with J gene TRBJ1-2; 10 positions agree with TRBD1. CDR1 is LGHNA and CDR2 is YNFKEQ in the germline V gene. The V and J ends lost 0 bases and 1 base, in that order; junction bases with no gene match: 8. CDR3 length: 18 residues.

This sequence joins TRBV9 and TRBJ2-7; 7 bases fit TRBD1. Germline loops: CDR1 SGDLS, CDR2 YYNGEE. The CDR3 extends over 15 amino acids. Germline trimming cut 3 bases from V and 4 bases from J; bases unmatched to any gene: 10. CDR3 sequence reads: CASSASQGYSYEQYF. CDR3 nucleotides: TGTGCCAGCAGCGCATCACAGGGGTACTCATACGAGCAGTACTTC.

This chain links TRBV15 with TRBJ1-1; no firm D call. The CDR3 runs to 13 residues. CDR1 is LNHNV and CDR2 is YYDKDF in the germline V gene (reference sequence). Deletions cut 1 base from V and 2 bases from J, with 5 bases between. The CDR3 region has the DNA TGTGCCACCAGCAGAGCCCTTAACACTGAAGCTTTCTTT. Translated: CATSRALNTEAFF.

V is TRBV7-8 and J is TRBJ2-3; 7 bases map to TRBD1. CDR3 length: 15 residues. J was trimmed by 0 bases and V by 3 bases; bases with no gene match: 3. CDR1 and CDR2 (germline): SGHVS, FQNEAQ. The CDR3 loop reads CASSLTGKSTDTQYF. DNA of the CDR3: TGTGCCAGCAGCTTGACAGGGAAAAGCACAGATACGCAGTATTTT.

This clone came up once. The J gene is TRBJ1-5, the V gene TRBV19; the match to TRBD1 covers 7 bases. Germline CDR1 is LNHDA and CDR2 is SQIVND (reference sequence). The length of the CDR3 is 16 residues. V was clipped by 6 bases and J by 0 bases; unmatched bases: 8. The CDR3 region has the DNA TGTGCCAGTAGGCCACCAGGGGGTTATAGCAATCAGCCCCAGCATTTT. It specifies CASRPPGGYSNQPQHF.

As DNA, the CDR3 is TGTGCCAGCAGCTACAGGGAGTACACCGGGGAGCTGTTTTTT. Its protein is CASSYREYTGELFF. The J gene is TRBJ2-2, the V gene TRBV11-1; D is perhaps TRBD1 (6 bases). The CDR3 spans 14 residues. Trimming pared 4 bases from V and 3 bases from J, leaving 9 bases between. Germline CDR1 and CDR2: SGHAT and FQDESV (reference sequence).

The rearrangement joins TRBV12-3 or TRBV12-4 to TRBJ2-5; possible D gene TRBD1, 5 bases. The CDR3 is 13 amino acids. V lost 8 bases to trimming and J lost 5 bases, with 15 bases between them. CDR3: CASGIVGLETQYF. As DNA, the CDR3 is TGTGCCAGCGGAATCGTGGGGCTCGAGACCCAGTACTTC.

This clone was counted a few times. The chain couples TRBV7-8 to TRBJ2-3, with D possibly matching TRBD2 (6 bases). V shed 5 bases and J shed 1 base, with 16 bases lying between them. This CDR3 is built from 16 residues. Germline loops: CDR1 SGHVS, CDR2 FQNEAQ. CDR3 DNA: TGTGCCAGCAGCCTGGGACTTGGAGTTGGCACAGATACGCAGTATTTT. Translated: CASSLGLGVGTDTQYF. Using reference TRBV7-8 and TRBJ2-3 for the parts outside the CDR3, the full variable domain is GAGVSQSPRYKVAKRGQDVALRCDPISGHVSLFWYQQALGQGPEFLTYFQNEAQLDKSGLPSDRFFAERPEGSVSTLKIQRTQQEDSAVYLCASSLGLGVGTDTQYFGPGTRLTVL.

The CDR3 DNA sequence: TGTGCCAGCAAGCCTAGGGGGCTGATCACTGAAGCTTTCTTT. Translation gives CASKPRGLITEAFF. The chain is built from TRBV27 and TRBJ1-1; TRBD1 matches 7 bases. The CDR3 is 14 residues long. CDR1 is MNHEY and CDR2 is SMNVEV in the germline V gene (reference sequence). Germline trimming cut 7 bases from V and 4 bases from J; bases unmatched to any gene: 9.

This chain connects TRBV19 to TRBJ1-3; no clear D gene. The CDR3 loop spans 14 amino acids. V lost 4 bases and J lost 0, with 7 bases in between. Per germline, CDR1 LNHDA and CDR2 SQIVND (reference sequence). DNA for the CDR3: TGTGCCAGTAGTACCGGTCACTCTGGAAACACCATATATTTT. It is translated as CASSTGHSGNTIYF.

This clone was seen only a few times. The chain employs TRBV11-3 and TRBJ2-7; weak D call: TRBD1 (6 bases). V was clipped by 4 bases and J by 7 bases, with 14 bases between them. There are 13 residues in the CDR3. Germline V lookup: CDR1 SGHNT, CDR2 YENEEA. CDR3 DNA sequence: TGTGCCAGCAGCTCGGACAGTGGGCGGGAGCAGTACTTC. This gives the protein CASSSDSGREQYF.

This clone showed up just a few times. The chain uses TRBV19 and TRBJ1-1; D is uncertain. V was trimmed by 5 bases and J by 7 bases, leaving 23 bases between them. This CDR3 has 16 amino acids. Germline V gene data show CDR1 as LNHDA and CDR2 as SQIVND (reference sequence). CDR3 DNA sequence: TGTGCCAGTAGTCGATCCGGCAGGCCCAAGTTGTATGAAGCTTTCTTT. This encodes CASSRSGRPKLYEAFF.

CDR3 in DNA: TGTGCCAGCTCACCGGGAGGGGCAGGAACCTACAATGAGCAGTTCTTC. Its protein product is CASSPGGAGTYNEQFF. V gene TRBV18 combines with J gene TRBJ2-1; 7 positions match TRBD2. Germline CDR1 is KGHSH and CDR2 is LQKENI. J was trimmed by 2 bases and V by 3 bases; bases with no gene match: 7. The CDR3 consists of 16 residues.

This clone was seen just once. The V and J genes are TRBV15 and TRBJ1-1, with 10 bases aligning to TRBD1. Germline V lookup: CDR1 LNHNV, CDR2 YYDKDF (reference sequence). V was clipped by 7 bases and J by 1 base; unmatched bases: 12. This CDR3 has 17 amino acids. The CDR3 sequence is CATTGQGRGSWNTEAFF. The CDR3 DNA reads TGTGCCACCACGGGACAGGGGAGGGGGTCCTGGAACACTGAAGCTTTCTTT.

The rearrangement joins TRBV5-1 to TRBJ1-6; 10 bases line up with TRBD1. The CDR3 is made up of 16 amino acids. V trimming: 4 bases; J trimming: 2 bases; junction bases outside the gene matches: 3. Germline V gives CDR1 SGHRS, CDR2 YFSETQ. This CDR3 reads CASSPGQGAYNSPLHF. The CDR3 DNA sequence: TGCGCCAGCAGCCCAGGACAGGGGGCCTATAATTCACCCCTCCACTTT. Full variable domain (remainder filled in from reference TRBV5-1 and TRBJ1-6): KAGVTQTPRYLIKTRGQQVTLSCSPISGHRSVSWYQQTPGQGLQFLFEYFSETQRNKGNFPGRFSGRQFSNSRSEMNVSTLELGDSALYLCASSPGQGAYNSPLHFGNGTRLTVT.